Sequencing of this T cell receptor (beta chain) was carried out in a study of PD-L1 blockade in urothelial cancer. Study as a whole: Intravenous atezolizumab, 1,200 mg every 3 weeks, was begun by patients around 2014. After treatment start, blood was analyzed at 3 weeks (second dose) and at 6 weeks.

Sequencing used immunoSEQ multiplex PCR; TCRdb keeps in-frame clones, though not all of them. The profile covers 35,000 to 55,000 clones, with over 65% appearing a single time and roughly 2.8% taken by the ten largest. Details on this clone: Its antigen remains unidentified.

General observations from the study: Durable-benefit patients expanded tumor-associated blood clones more at 3 weeks.

The sequence was collected from a man in his 70s with urothelial cancer. This material consisted of PBMCs, taken around atezolizumab (anti-PD-L1) treatment.

CDR3 nucleotides: TGTGCCAGTACCTCCCGGCGGGGGCACACTGAAGCTTTCTTT. Translation gives CASTSRRGHTEAFF. The J gene is TRBJ1-1, the V gene TRBV19; a weak D match, TRBD1 (6 bases). Germline lookup yields CDR1 LNHDA and CDR2 SQIVND (reference sequence). V was clipped by 7 bases and J by 3 bases, with 15 bases between them. This CDR3 contains 14 residues.